This TCR beta chain comes out of a study of shared clonotypes between healthy human individuals. Overall study findings and caveats: Limitation of the genetic and exposure-history diversity represented came from the few donors.

V was clipped by 3 bases and J by 1 base, with 7 bases between them. The CDR3 is made up of 13 amino acids. Per the germline V gene, CDR1 is SGHRS and CDR2 is YFSETQ. Regarding this clone: As yet, its antigen is unknown. Other DNA sequences in the sample encode the same CDR3.

Data came from immunoSEQ multiplex PCR; TCRdb stores just in-frame clones and leaves some out. Of 2 million to 2.5 million clones listed, over 85% are singletons. Sequenced sample: naive CD4+ T cells from PBMCs. Subset: CD45RA+ positively selected. The rearrangement joins TRBV5-1 to TRBJ1-2; D gene ambiguous. This TCR derives from a man between 18 and 35 years old in good health. Some clones in this sample may be carry-over from other donors' samples. DNA of the CDR3: TGCGCCAGCAGCTCCACAGTTAACTATGGCTACACCTTC. Encoded protein: CASSSTVNYGYTF.